The 18 T cell receptor beta chains below come from one sample, sequenced in a study of blood T cell repertoires in COVID-19. Sequencing was performed with immunoSEQ multiplex PCR; in TCRdb, only in-frame clones are kept and a portion is missing. This table has approximately 27,000 clones, about 85% appearing once. The sample was peripheral blood. The source of these receptors is a man aged 70-80 years with acute or convalescent COVID-19.

The chain couples TRBV6-5 to TRBJ1-1; 7 bases agree with TRBD1. This CDR3 is built from 15 residues. Germline V lookup: CDR1 MNHEY, CDR2 SVGAGI. The V and J ends lost 2 bases and 4 bases, in that order; junction bases with no gene match: 7. CDR3 amino acids: CASSYGNRGFTEAFF. The CDR3 nucleotides are TGTGCCAGCAGTTACGGGAACAGGGGATTCACTGAAGCTTTCTTT.

The chain combines TRBV5-8 with TRBJ2-7, with no clear D. The CDR3 is made up of 15 amino acids. The germline CDR1 and CDR2 sequences are SGHTS and YDEGEE. Trimming removed 4 bases from V and 0 bases from J, with 14 bases in between. CDR3 loop: CASSRHRPSSYEQYF. The CDR3 nucleotides read TGTGCCAGCAGCCGGCACCGCCCTAGCTCCTACGAGCAGTACTTC.

The CDR3 protein is CAWVKPRVGTDTQYF. In nucleotides, the CDR3 is TGTGCCTGGGTCAAGCCGCGGGTCGGCACAGATACGCAGTATTTT. The chain links TRBV30 to TRBJ2-3; perhaps TRBD2 as D (5 bases). Per germline, CDR1 GTSNPN and CDR2 SVGIG (reference sequence). V was shortened by 5 bases and J by 1 base, with 16 bases between the two germline ends. The CDR3 length is 15 residues.

J is TRBJ2-7 and V is TRBV4-1; the match to TRBD2 covers 13 bases. CDR3 length equals 15 residues. V shed 4 bases, J shed 7 bases, and the junction held 7 bases outside the gene matches. Per the germline V gene, CDR1 is MGHRA and CDR2 is YSYEKL. This CDR3 reads CASSRGLAGITEQYF. In DNA form, the CDR3 reads TGCGCCAGCAGCCGGGGACTAGCGGGGATAACGGAGCAGTACTTC.

The chain joins TRBV28 to TRBJ2-5; a weak D match, TRBD2 (6 bases). Trimming cost V 7 bases and J 4 bases, with 19 bases left between them. The CDR3 spans 15 residues. Germline loops: CDR1 MDHEN, CDR2 SYDVKM. The CDR3 protein is CASMGGAGVRETQYF. Written as DNA, the CDR3 is TGTGCCAGCATGGGGGGTGCTGGCGTTCGAGAGACCCAGTACTTC.

The rearrangement uses TRBV28 and TRBJ1-3; D unclear. Germline V gene data show CDR1 as MDHEN and CDR2 as SYDVKM. This CDR3 comprises 15 residues. V was shortened by 4 bases and J by 1 base, with 11 bases between the two germline ends. The CDR3 sequence is CASSSPAGSGNTIYF. The CDR3 region has the DNA TGTGCCAGCAGTTCCCCCGCGGGGTCTGGAAACACCATATATTTT.

V is TRBV30 and J is TRBJ1-1, with D hard to call. V was shortened by 0 bases and J by 11 bases, with 16 bases between the two germline ends. From germline, CDR1 is GTSNPN and CDR2 SVGIG (reference sequence). The CDR3 consists of 13 residues. The CDR3 coding sequence is TGTGCCTGGAGTGTAACCGGGAATGGTAGGGCTTTCTTT. This encodes CAWSVTGNGRAFF.

This clone was picked up a small number of times. The chain is built from TRBV19 and TRBJ1-1; 8 bases are shared with TRBD1. CDR3 length equals 15 residues. The trim removed 4 bases at V and 4 bases at J, leaving 8 bases unmatched. The germline V gene has CDR1 LNHDA and CDR2 SQIVND (reference sequence). CDR3 in amino acids: CASSRTGFGSTEAFF. CDR3 coding DNA: TGTGCCAGTAGTAGGACAGGGTTCGGGAGCACTGAAGCTTTCTTT.

In its sample, this clone was seen once. The gene calls are TRBV7-9 and TRBJ2-3; D ambiguous. The germline V and J ends were trimmed by 3 bases and 0 bases, with 7 bases remaining between them. This CDR3 comprises 14 residues. Germline V gene lookup returns CDR1 SEHNR and CDR2 FQNEAQ (reference sequence). The CDR3 protein is CASSFSASTDTQYF. CDR3 DNA sequence: TGTGCCAGCAGCTTTAGTGCTAGCACAGATACGCAGTATTTT.

This chain connects TRBV12-5 to TRBJ2-1; 7 bases map to TRBD2. CDR1 is LGHNT, CDR2 FRNRAP, per germline. The CDR3 totals 13 residues. The V gene end was trimmed by 5 bases and the J gene end by 8 bases; junction bases not matched to a gene: 6. The CDR3 nucleotides are TGTGCTAGTGGTGCCTCGGGGAGGGATGAGCAGTTCTTC. It yields the protein CASGASGRDEQFF.

The gene calls are TRBV28 and TRBJ1-1; TRBD1 is a possible D gene (6 bases). In germline, CDR1 is MDHEN, CDR2 SYDVKM. Trimming shortened V by 5 bases and J by 4 bases, and 8 bases separated the two germline ends. The CDR3 consists of 12 residues. CDR3 nucleotide sequence: TGTGCCAGCAGTGGGGGCGGCACTGAAGCTTTCTTT. Translated: CASSGGGTEAFF.

The chain has TRBV11-3 and TRBJ2-3; 12 bases align to TRBD2. This CDR3 spans 13 amino acids. V shed 9 bases and J 4 bases; nucleotides not matched to a gene: 2. Germline-derived CDR1 and CDR2 are SGHNT and YENEEA. CDR3: CASRLAGADTQYF. The CDR3 region has the DNA TGTGCCAGTAGACTAGCGGGAGCAGATACGCAGTATTTT.

The rearrangement uses TRBV19 and TRBJ1-1; the match to TRBD1 covers 12 bases. CDR3 length: 18 amino acids. With 5 bases clipped from V and 0 bases from J, the junction kept 10 bases outside the gene matches. CDR1 LNHDA and CDR2 SQIVND come from the germline V gene (reference sequence). The CDR3 here is CASSGGPGQGALNTEAFF. The CDR3 DNA reads TGTGCCAGTAGTGGGGGCCCGGGACAGGGGGCCTTGAACACTGAAGCTTTCTTT.

V usage is TRBV19 and J usage is TRBJ2-5; 7 nucleotides agree with TRBD1. CDR3 length: 14 residues. CDR1 is LNHDA and CDR2 is SQIVND in the germline V gene (reference sequence). Trimming cost V 3 bases and J 2 bases; bases outside gene matches: 3. CDR3 residues: CASSIGTDQETQYF. The CDR3 DNA reads as TGTGCCAGTAGTATCGGGACAGATCAAGAGACCCAGTACTTC.

This clone was seen a handful of times. The CDR3 nucleotides read TGTGCCAGCAGACAGCTCTCCTACGAGCAGTACTTC. It yields the protein CASRQLSYEQYF. The chain recombines TRBV2 with TRBJ2-7; no clear D gene. Germline V CDR1 and CDR2: SNHLY, FYNNEI. The CDR3 runs 12 residues. Trimming removed 6 bases at V and 0 bases at J, with 6 bases between.

The chain links TRBV6-1 to TRBJ1-5; no definite D call. CDR3 length: 15 residues. Between the trimmed V and J ends, which lost 1 base and 1 base, there was a span of 8 bases. CDR1 is MNHNS, CDR2 SASEGT, per germline. CDR3 sequence (DNA): TGTGCCAGCAGTGAAGGGGCACACAGCAATCAGCCCCAGCATTTT. This translates into CASSEGAHSNQPQHF.

The chain's CDR3 is CASRKDRDYEQYF. The CDR3 DNA reads as TGTGCCAGCAGGAAGGACAGGGACTACGAGCAGTACTTC. The V gene is TRBV7-2, the J gene TRBJ2-7; 8 bases match TRBD1. The CDR3 extends over 13 amino acids. The J segment lost 3 bases and the V segment lost 6 bases, leaving 4 bases of the junction unmatched. Germline values: CDR1 SGHTA, CDR2 FQGNSA.

This clone was found a few times. The chain is built from TRBV1 and TRBJ2-7; the listed D gene, TRBD2, was not tested against the DNA. TRBV1 is classified as a pseudogene. The CDR3 covers 12 residues. CDR3 coding DNA: TGCACCAGCAGCCAAGATAGCTACGAGCAGTACTTC. This gives the protein CTSSQDSYEQYF.